Below are 29 T cell receptor beta chains sequenced from a single sample in a study of cytomegalovirus exposure and HLA in healthy donors (dated by TCRdb to about 2017). Receptor amplification or capture employed the immunoSEQ multiplex PCR assay. Drawn from immuneACCESS, this table holds only the in-frame rearrangements with V and J called that TCRdb kept. Clones are partly lost; checked studies trace under half to an unresolved V gene and leave the rest unexplained. The sample contains about 150,000 clones, about 88% of them found a single time. The ten biggest clones cover under 25% of the sample. The sequenced sample was PBMCs. All receptors derive from a man aged 18 to 29 in good health and CMV-seropositive.

The sample holds one count of this clone. V and J are TRBV6-6 and TRBJ2-5, with 11 bases aligning to TRBD1. Germline V lookup: CDR1 MNHNY, CDR2 SVGAGI (reference sequence). The CDR3 runs 15 residues. V was clipped by 2 bases and J by 4 bases; unmatched bases: 3. CDR3 amino acids: CASSYGDRGVETQYF. CDR3 sequence (DNA): TGTGCCAGCAGTTACGGGGACAGGGGGGTAGAGACCCAGTACTTC.

The chain is built from TRBV4-1 and TRBJ1-1; 7 bases align to TRBD1. V trimming: 0 bases; J trimming: 9 bases; junction bases outside the gene matches: 10. The CDR3 covers 15 residues. Looked up from germline, CDR1 is MGHRA and CDR2 is YSYEKL. The CDR3 DNA reads TGCGCCAGCAGCCAAGACCGGGACAGCCGAAACCAAGCTTTCTTT. This translates into CASSQDRDSRNQAFF.

Only a few counts were recorded for this clone. CDR3 sequence reads: CASSYGQGTYEQYF. CDR3 nucleotides: TGTGCCAGCAGTTACGGCCAGGGTACCTACGAGCAGTACTTC. This rearrangement joins TRBV6-5 to TRBJ2-7; D is possibly TRBD1 (5 bases). From germline, CDR1 is MNHEY and CDR2 SVGAGI. The CDR3 totals 14 residues. Deletions cut 2 bases from V and 2 bases from J, with 10 bases between.

This clone was detected only once. V gene TRBV2 combines with J gene TRBJ1-6; the D gene is possibly TRBD1 (5 bases). The CDR3 is made up of 13 amino acids. Germline loops: CDR1 SNHLY, CDR2 FYNNEI. Deletions cut 10 bases from V and 2 bases from J, with 9 bases between. This chain's CDR3 is CATTETYNSPLHF. As DNA, the CDR3 is TGTGCCACGACAGAAACCTATAATTCACCCCTCCACTTT. Full variable domain (rest looked up from reference TRBV2 and TRBJ1-6): EPEVTQTPSHQVTQMGQEVILRCVPISNHLYFYWYRQILGQKVEFLVSFYNNEISEKSEIFDDQFSVERPDGSNFTLKIRSTKLEDSAMYFCATTETYNSPLHFGNGTRLTVT.

This clone was picked up many times. The chain carries TRBV6-5 and TRBJ2-7, with D unresolved. The CDR3 has 14 residues. CDR1 is MNHEY, CDR2 SVGAGI, per germline. V lost 2 bases and J 3 bases, leaving 11 bases between the germline ends. The CDR3 protein is CASSYTVSNYEQYF. CDR3 bases: TGTGCCAGCAGTTACACAGTGTCTAACTACGAGCAGTACTTC.

The chain links TRBV9 to TRBJ2-7, with 7 positions matching TRBD1. The CDR3 sequence is 17 residues long. CDR1 and CDR2 (germline): SGDLS, YYNGEE. Losses at the gene ends were 4 bases for V and 6 bases for J; bases not matched to a gene: 19. The CDR3 nucleotides read TGTGCCAGCAGCCCCTACCTTACCGGGACCTCAGGGGGCGAGCAGTACTTC. It codes for CASSPYLTGTSGGEQYF.

This clone was seen once. The genes are TRBV9 and TRBJ1-4, with TRBD1 matching over 7 bases. This CDR3 is built from 14 residues. V gave up 3 bases and J gave up 7 bases; unmatched junction bases: 6. CDR1 and CDR2 (germline): SGDLS, YYNGEE. The CDR3 sequence: CASSAQGRGEKLFF. For the CDR3, the DNA is TGTGCCAGCAGCGCACAGGGGCGGGGTGAAAAACTGTTTTTT.

The rearrangement uses TRBV4-3 and TRBJ1-2, with 7 bases matching TRBD1. Germline-derived CDR1 and CDR2 are LGHNA and YSLEER. V was pared by 4 bases and J by 6 bases, with 8 bases of the junction left unmatched. The CDR3 runs to 14 residues. The CDR3 loop reads CASSLARGRDGYTF. The CDR3 bases are TGCGCCAGCAGCCTAGCGAGGGGGCGCGATGGCTACACCTTC.

The chain is built from TRBV12-2 and TRBJ1-2. TRBV12-2 is classified as a pseudogene. This CDR3 contains 18 residues. The CDR3 DNA follows: TGTGCAAGTCGCTTAGTGGAGGCAGAATCTCCTTCCGGCTATGGCTACACCTTC. It encodes CASRLVEAESPSGYGYTF.

V gene TRBV5-1 combines with J gene TRBJ2-5; tentative D call: TRBD2 (6 bases). Germline CDR1 is SGHRS and CDR2 is YFSETQ. CDR3 length equals 12 residues. Trimming pared 5 bases from V and 4 bases from J, leaving 9 bases between. The CDR3 region is CASREGRETQYF. CDR3 bases: TGCGCCAGCAGGGAGGGGAGAGAGACCCAGTACTTC.

The chain is built from TRBV5-4 and TRBJ1-1; maybe TRBD1 (6 bases). Per the germline V gene, CDR1 is SGHNT and CDR2 is YYREEE (reference sequence). V shed 4 bases and J shed 3 bases, with 19 bases lying between them. The CDR3 runs to 16 residues. The CDR3 DNA is TGTGCCAGCAGCATCACAGGGAAAGGTCCCGACACTGAAGCTTTCTTT. Translating gives CASSITGKGPDTEAFF.

This chain links TRBV4-1 with TRBJ2-7; 8 bases are a match to TRBD2. J was trimmed by 7 bases and V by 0 bases; bases with no gene match: 14. The CDR3 has 17 residues. Germline V CDR1 and CDR2: MGHRA, YSYEKL. CDR3 sequence: CASSQDGPRGGSREQYF. The DNA for the CDR3 is TGCGCCAGCAGCCAAGATGGGCCTCGGGGGGGCTCCAGGGAGCAGTACTTC.

This clone was detected once. The chain joins TRBV6-5 to TRBJ2-2, with 7 bases aligning to TRBD1. With V trimmed by 6 bases and J by 0 bases, 1 base remained unmatched. Germline CDR1 is MNHEY and CDR2 is SVGAGI. The CDR3 sequence is 14 residues long. CDR3 amino acids: CASRGQSNTGELFF. CDR3 nucleotide sequence: TGTGCCAGCAGGGGACAGTCGAACACCGGGGAGCTGTTTTTT.

The V and J genes are TRBV6-1 and TRBJ2-7; D ambiguous. Germline CDR1 and CDR2: MNHNS and SASEGT. This CDR3 is 14 amino acids long. V was shortened by 3 bases and J by 2 bases, with 11 bases between the two germline ends. The CDR3 region is CASSEKLAAYEQYF. The CDR3 DNA follows: TGTGCCAGCAGTGAGAAACTGGCGGCCTACGAGCAGTACTTC.

The gene calls are TRBV11-2 and TRBJ2-1; TRBD2 aligns across 12 bases. Germline trimming cut 5 bases from V and 7 bases from J; bases unmatched to any gene: 3. The CDR3 covers 14 residues. The germline V gene has CDR1 SGHAT and CDR2 FQNNGV. The DNA of the CDR3 is TGTGCCAGCAGCAGGACTAGCGGGACGAATGAGCAGTTCTTC. Translation gives CASSRTSGTNEQFF. The variable domain in full, with the rest retrieved from reference TRBV11-2 and TRBJ2-1, is EAGVAQSPRYKIIEKRQSVAFWCNPISGHATLYWYQQILGQGPKLLIQFQNNGVVDDSQLPKDRFSAERLKGVDSTLKIQPAKLEDSAVYLCASSRTSGTNEQFFGPGTRLTVL.

The chain links TRBV19 to TRBJ2-5; 8 nucleotides align to TRBD1. With V trimmed by 2 bases and J by 5 bases, 4 bases remained unmatched. Germline values: CDR1 LNHDA, CDR2 SQIVND (reference sequence). The CDR3 loop spans 14 amino acids. CDR3 sequence (DNA): TGTGCCAGTAGTATAAAAAGACAGGGGGAGACCCAGTACTTC. It translates to CASSIKRQGETQYF.

The rearrangement uses TRBV29-1 and TRBJ2-3; no clear D. The CDR3 totals 15 residues. The V gene's germline CDR1 is SQVTM and CDR2 ANQGSEA. The germline V and J ends were trimmed by 3 bases and 6 bases, with 19 bases remaining between them. CDR3 sequence reads: CSVELAVPPTDTQYF. Written as DNA, the CDR3 is TGCAGCGTTGAGTTGGCGGTTCCACCCACGGATACGCAGTATTTT.

The V and J genes are TRBV6-5 and TRBJ1-4; D call uncertain. The length of the CDR3 is 14 residues. CDR1 is MNHEY, CDR2 SVGAGI, per germline. V dropped 6 bases and J dropped 7 bases, with 15 bases sitting between them. Here the CDR3 DNA reads TGTGCCAGCAGAGAGGAGGGAGGTGCTGAAAAACTGTTTTTT. This translates into CASREEGGAEKLFF.

The gene calls are TRBV27 and TRBJ2-5; 7 nucleotides align to TRBD1. V was clipped by 8 bases and J by 5 bases; unmatched bases: 8. The CDR3 has 13 residues. In germline, CDR1 is MNHEY, CDR2 SMNVEV (reference sequence). CDR3 sequence: CASRQGGGETQYF. In DNA, the CDR3 is TGTGCCAGCCGCCAAGGGGGCGGGGAGACCCAGTACTTC.

V gene TRBV4-1 combines with J gene TRBJ2-3, with 8 bases matching TRBD2. V shed 4 bases, J shed 8 bases, and the junction held 8 bases outside the gene matches. The CDR3 extends over 14 amino acids. The germline V gene has CDR1 MGHRA and CDR2 YSYEKL. The CDR3 reads CASSPRREGGTQYF. The CDR3 DNA sequence: TGCGCCAGCAGCCCGAGACGGGAGGGTGGTACGCAGTATTTT.

This sequence joins TRBV5-1 and TRBJ1-3, with a possible D match to TRBD1 (6 bases). Germline assignment: CDR1 SGHRS and CDR2 YFSETQ. The CDR3 is made up of 17 amino acids. Trimming removed 4 bases at V and 4 bases at J, with 21 bases between. This chain's CDR3 is CASSDHREQGKGNTIYF. CDR3 nucleotide sequence: TGCGCCAGCAGCGACCACCGGGAACAGGGAAAAGGAAACACCATATATTTT.

The chain employs TRBV2 and TRBJ2-1; D unresolved. CDR3 length: 13 residues. The V gene's germline CDR1 is SNHLY and CDR2 FYNNEI. V lost 4 bases and J 5 bases, leaving 9 bases between the germline ends. In DNA form, the CDR3 reads TGTGCCAGCAGTGGGCAGGCCAACAATGAGCAGTTCTTC. It translates to CASSGQANNEQFF. The variable domain in full, completed from reference TRBV2 and TRBJ2-1, reads EPEVTQTPSHQVTQMGQEVILRCVPISNHLYFYWYRQILGQKVEFLVSFYNNEISEKSEIFDDQFSVERPDGSNFTLKIRSTKLEDSAMYFCASSGQANNEQFFGPGTRLTVL.

The gene calls are TRBV7-2 and TRBJ1-5, with D unresolved. The CDR3 extends over 12 amino acids. Germline CDR1 and CDR2: SGHTA and FQGNSA. The V and J ends lost 2 bases and 7 bases respectively, with 6 bases between them. The DNA for the CDR3 is TGTGCCAGCAGCTTACGTTCCCAGCCCCAGCATTTT. Translation: CASSLRSQPQHF. Supplemented by reference TRBV7-2 and TRBJ1-5, the full variable domain reads GAGVSQSPSNKVTEKGKDVELRCDPISGHTALYWYRQSLGQGLEFLIYFQGNSAPDKSGLPSDRFSAERTGGSVSTLTIQRTQQEDSAVYLCASSLRSQPQHFGDGTRLSIL.

This clone came up once. J is TRBJ2-3 and V is TRBV6-4; 9 bases map to TRBD1. This CDR3 has 16 amino acids. Germline V lookup: CDR1 MRHNA, CDR2 SNTAGT. Unmatched junction bases numbered 8, after V lost 7 bases and J lost 0 bases. DNA of the CDR3: TGTGCCAGCAAAAGGACGGGGACAGGGAGCACAGATACGCAGTATTTT. Protein: CASKRTGTGSTDTQYF.

Details on this clone: The sample has other DNA sequences that encode this CDR3 too. The chain links TRBV6-1 to TRBJ2-6; 9 bases align to TRBD1. J was trimmed by 0 bases and V by 6 bases; bases with no gene match: 0. CDR1 and CDR2 from the germline V gene are MNHNS and SASEGT. This CDR3 is built from 15 residues. CDR3 amino acids: CASRTGGSGANVLTF. In DNA form, the CDR3 reads TGTGCCAGCAGGACAGGGGGCTCTGGGGCCAACGTCCTGACTTTC.

V gene TRBV6-5 combines with J gene TRBJ2-2; no clear D. Germline loops: CDR1 MNHEY, CDR2 SVGAGI. There are 15 residues in the CDR3. Trimming stripped 1 base from V and 7 bases from J, with 13 bases between. For the CDR3, the DNA is TGTGCCAGCAGTTACTGGGCGTTAGGAAACGGGGAGCTGTTTTTT. It codes for CASSYWALGNGELFF.

As to this clone: Other DNA sequences in this sample translate to the same CDR3. The chain combines TRBV27 with TRBJ2-1, with 10 bases matching TRBD1. Germline CDR1 is MNHEY and CDR2 is SMNVEV (reference sequence). V dropped 3 bases and J dropped 3; count of bases not matched to a gene: 8. The CDR3 has 17 residues. CDR3 in amino acids: CASSFGRDRGLYNEQFF. CDR3 nucleotides: TGTGCCAGCAGTTTCGGCCGAGACAGGGGGCTCTACAATGAGCAGTTCTTC.

The chain couples TRBV4-3 to TRBJ2-1, with a tentative D call TRBD2 (5 bases). V lost 4 bases and J 5 bases, leaving 9 bases between the germline ends. The CDR3 extends over 13 amino acids. Germline-derived CDR1 and CDR2 are LGHNA and YSLEER. Here the CDR3 reads CASSPTGNNEQFF. The CDR3 coding sequence is TGCGCCAGCAGCCCTACCGGGAACAATGAGCAGTTCTTC.

The gene calls are TRBV4-1 and TRBJ1-2; 10 nucleotides agree with TRBD1. Germline V gives CDR1 MGHRA, CDR2 YSYEKL. The CDR3 length is 15 residues. After removal of 1 base from V and 6 bases from J, the junction contained 5 bases not matched to a gene. The CDR3 protein is CASSQGQGAINGYTF. In nucleotides, the CDR3 is TGCGCCAGCAGCCAAGGACAGGGGGCAATCAATGGCTACACCTTC.